This TCR beta chain was retrieved from a study of cytomegalovirus exposure and HLA in healthy donors. Regarding the study as a whole: Three CMV-associated chains were confirmed in vitro to be specific for CMV antigens. The study found most TCR sequences rare, yet found some public TCRs in many donors. Among TCR beta chains, those listed as cytomegalovirus-associated numbered roughly 150.

To note about this clone: The antigen is unknown.

Germline V gene lookup returns CDR1 SGHDT and CDR2 YYEEEE. This CDR3 has 16 residues. The germline V and J ends were trimmed by 0 bases and 2 bases, with 13 bases remaining between them. The assay was immunoSEQ multiplex PCR, and TCRdb's table has in-frame clones only and misses some. Of 200,000 to 300,000 clones listed, roughly 88% are singletons. The specimen sequenced was PBMCs. This chain uses TRBV5-6 with TRBJ2-3, with unresolved D. The clonotype comes from a young woman in good health and CMV-seronegative. CDR3 DNA: TGTGCCAGCAGCTTGGTAGCTAAACGACACACAGATACGCAGTATTTT. Translated, it gives CASSLVAKRHTDTQYF.